The text below deals with one T cell receptor beta chain. As yet, its antigen is unknown. PCR primers comprised 60 Vbeta and 13 Jbeta primers. Using immunoSEQ multiplex PCR, the repertoire was profiled, and TCRdb retains in-frame clones only, with some absent. This sample has about 110,000 clones, with less than 75% found just once. This entry belongs to a study of cytomegalovirus exposure and HLA in healthy donors. Looking at the study overall: There were approximately 81 million unique TCRs (from HLA-typed donors) in an early data release. Study-level points and caveats: Among donors in an Asian-associated ancestry cluster, a later analysis reportedly found fewer N-insertions than the roughly 670-donor mean. In terms of immune exposure information, only CMV serostatus was available. The classifier was said to identify cytomegalovirus status with high specificity and sensitivity.

V shed 4 bases, J shed 5 bases, and the junction held 6 bases outside the gene matches. The CDR3 runs to 14 residues. Germline values: CDR1 LGHNA, CDR2 YNFKEQ. The sequence was collected from a woman between 35 and 50 years old in good health and CMV-seronegative. Material for sequencing was PBMCs. The V gene is TRBV4-2, the J gene TRBJ2-5; 8 nucleotides agree with TRBD2. The CDR3 sequence: CASSPPGGGETQYF. Written as DNA, the CDR3 is TGTGCCAGCAGCCCACCCGGGGGGGGTGAGACCCAGTACTTC.